These T cell receptor beta chains were read from a single sample in a study of blood T cell repertoires in COVID-19. Clones were sequenced by immunoSEQ multiplex PCR, and TCRdb holds only the in-frame ones, with some missing. Of about 140,000 clones listed, approximately 84% are singletons. The material sequenced was peripheral blood. These TCRs come from a human donor in a cohort sampled during active COVID-19. Each CDR3 is given without its conserved first and last residue.

v_call: TRBV6-5; j_call: TRBJ2-2; cdr3_aa: ASKPGQEYTGELF
v_call: TRBV7-2; j_call: TRBJ2-7; cdr3_aa: ASSSSGGYEQY
v_call: TRBV7-9; j_call: TRBJ2-1; cdr3_aa: ASSLLAGGRDEQF
v_call: TRBV3-1/TRBV3-2; j_call: TRBJ2-5; cdr3_aa: ASSQRDRAQETQY
v_call: TRBV24-1; j_call: TRBJ2-3; cdr3_aa: ATSGGLFSTDTQY
v_call: TRBV2; j_call: TRBJ2-1; cdr3_aa: ASRPGLGYNEQF
v_call: TRBV14; j_call: TRBJ2-3; cdr3_aa: ASSIRTGGVGTDTQY
v_call: TRBV3-1/TRBV3-2; j_call: TRBJ1-1; cdr3_aa: ASSHRQGTTEAF
v_call: TRBV7-2; j_call: TRBJ1-5; cdr3_aa: ASSLETSQPQH
v_call: TRBV28; j_call: TRBJ2-3; cdr3_aa: ASSPGTAFGRADTQY
v_call: TRBV30; j_call: TRBJ1-2; cdr3_aa: AWSLQGGEGGYT
v_call: TRBV19; j_call: TRBJ2-1; cdr3_aa: ASSIDGQGVNEQF
v_call: TRBV7-6; j_call: TRBJ2-3; cdr3_aa: ASSTGLADTDTQY
v_call: TRBV6-1; j_call: TRBJ2-3; cdr3_aa: ASSEARDTQY
v_call: TRBV7-9; j_call: TRBJ2-5; cdr3_aa: ASSTGQGAIWRETQY
v_call: TRBV5-4; j_call: TRBJ1-2; cdr3_aa: ASSFSGAPGYT
v_call: TRBV7-9; j_call: TRBJ2-7; cdr3_aa: ASSLAGQGLFYEQY
v_call: TRBV6-5; j_call: TRBJ2-5; cdr3_aa: ASSYEAGGETQY
v_call: TRBV27; j_call: TRBJ1-1; cdr3_aa: ASSLEAARLNTEAF
v_call: TRBV3-1/TRBV3-2; j_call: TRBJ2-7; cdr3_aa: ASSQEPLAGTYEQY
v_call: TRBV27; j_call: TRBJ2-2; cdr3_aa: ASSPTGGWRELF
v_call: TRBV6-1; j_call: TRBJ1-3; cdr3_aa: ASSERKGTGVFDSGNTIY
v_call: TRBV7-2; j_call: TRBJ2-5; cdr3_aa: ASSLGRAGGTQETQY
v_call: TRBV5-1; j_call: TRBJ1-1; cdr3_aa: ASSLTTGVRENTEAF
v_call: TRBV3-1/TRBV3-2; j_call: TRBJ2-3; cdr3_aa: ASSQEELLSDTQY
v_call: TRBV5-6; j_call: TRBJ1-1; cdr3_aa: ASSFGYRGGSHTEAF
v_call: TRBV28; j_call: TRBJ1-6; cdr3_aa: ASSYILTGGADNSPLH
v_call: TRBV7-6; j_call: TRBJ1-5; cdr3_aa: ASSLDQGGRGTQH
v_call: TRBV5-5; j_call: TRBJ2-3; cdr3_aa: ASSFPGTDTQY
v_call: TRBV5-1; j_call: TRBJ2-3; cdr3_aa: ASRTSGVFTDTQY
v_call: TRBV6-2/TRBV6-3; j_call: TRBJ2-7; cdr3_aa: ASSPNTNYEQY
v_call: TRBV6-2/TRBV6-3; j_call: TRBJ1-2; cdr3_aa: ASSFTGTGGIGYT
v_call: TRBV7-8; j_call: TRBJ1-1; cdr3_aa: ASTLAAGRLAF
v_call: TRBV6-6; j_call: TRBJ1-2; cdr3_aa: ASSSPRTANYGYT
v_call: TRBV14; j_call: TRBJ2-3; cdr3_aa: ASSKTSGGALPDTQY
v_call: TRBV13; j_call: TRBJ2-7; cdr3_aa: ASSHRSAGGKGETGLSYEQY
v_call: TRBV2; j_call: TRBJ1-5; cdr3_aa: ASSGPGGNQPQH
v_call: TRBV4-3; j_call: TRBJ2-7; cdr3_aa: ASSQEQRGGYEQY
v_call: TRBV5-1; j_call: TRBJ1-6; cdr3_aa: ASSLGTGRNSPLH
v_call: TRBV19; j_call: TRBJ2-1; cdr3_aa: ASSRSAGGRDEQF
v_call: TRBV11-3; j_call: TRBJ2-1; cdr3_aa: ASSLASVDEQF
v_call: TRBV7-3; j_call: TRBJ1-1; cdr3_aa: ASSLVGGDTEAF
v_call: TRBV6-5; j_call: TRBJ2-3; cdr3_aa: ASSYGRGGTDTQY
v_call: TRBV6-5; j_call: TRBJ2-7; cdr3_aa: ASSYMPEGSYEQY
v_call: TRBV10-3; j_call: TRBJ1-1; cdr3_aa: AIKGEDTEAF